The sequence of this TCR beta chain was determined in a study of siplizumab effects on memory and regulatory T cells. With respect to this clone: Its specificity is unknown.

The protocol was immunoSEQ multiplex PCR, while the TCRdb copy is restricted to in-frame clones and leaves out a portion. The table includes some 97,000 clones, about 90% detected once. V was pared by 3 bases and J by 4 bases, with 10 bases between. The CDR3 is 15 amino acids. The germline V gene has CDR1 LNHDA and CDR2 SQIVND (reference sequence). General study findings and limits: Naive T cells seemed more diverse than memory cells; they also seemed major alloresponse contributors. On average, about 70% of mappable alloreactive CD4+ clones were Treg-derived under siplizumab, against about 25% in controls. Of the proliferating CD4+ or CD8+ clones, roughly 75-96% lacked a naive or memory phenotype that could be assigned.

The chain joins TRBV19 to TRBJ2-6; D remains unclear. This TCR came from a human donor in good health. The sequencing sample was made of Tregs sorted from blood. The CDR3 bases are TGTGCCAGTAGTATTTTGGTGGCCGGGGCCAACGTCCTGACTTTC. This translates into CASSILVAGANVLTF.